What follows describes a single TCR beta chain. This record comes from a study of blood T cell repertoires in COVID-19. Study details: Researchers got acute and convalescent COVID-19 samples from the United States, Italy and Spain. Nucleic acid was either cDNA or gDNA, and it came from T cells, B-cell-depleted T cells, or PBMCs.

J gave up 8 bases and V 2 bases, and 2 bases lay outside the gene matches. The CDR3 extends over 13 amino acids. Germline lookup yields CDR1 LNHDA and CDR2 SQIVND (reference sequence). In the authors' workflow: For nucleated cells, counts were estimated from reference gene primer amplification. Profiling relied on immunoSEQ multiplex PCR, and the TCRdb table lists in-frame clones only, not all of them. V, J and clone size reflect that table, while D and trimming were determined from the DNA. The table lists roughly 230,000 clones, about 83% of them singletons. Sequenced material: peripheral blood. The rearrangement links TRBV19 to TRBJ1-4, with 7 bases that match TRBD1. This clonotype was obtained from a woman in her forties or fifties with acute or convalescent COVID-19. The CDR3 bases are TGTGCCAGTAGTATAACAGGGGAGGAAAAACTGTTTTTT. It translates to CASSITGEEKLFF.